The T cell receptor beta chain under discussion was sequenced for a study of cytomegalovirus exposure and HLA in healthy donors (dated by TCRdb to the late 2010s). General notes on the study: An earlier analysis of 550 to 700 of the donors reported about 250 Gb of sequence data and more than 90 million unique TCR beta sequences from approximately 180 million T cells. All discovery cohort repertoires had been generated on a single sequencing platform. The T cell repertoires of about 700 subjects were profiled by immunosequencing and related to cytomegalovirus serostatus. Around 330 gigabases of sequencing data and tens of millions of unique TCR sequences made up an early release that covered several hundred HLA-typed donors. An earlier analysis of roughly 600 of the donors used high-throughput TCR beta sequencing to judge whether each TCR beta V gene segment behaved as functional or pseudogenic. Besides the first cohort of roughly 640 subjects, a separate validation cohort made up of roughly 120 different subjects was used. Donor age, sex, ethnicity and CMV serostatus were collected together with the repertoire data. A later genetic analysis used genome-wide SNP genotypes for about three fifths of the 666 donors, treating that subset as a discovery cohort. Rather than using new phenotypic data, the later analysis identified candidate immune exposures from TCR beta sequences and from how often those sequences occurred across donors. To predict cytomegalovirus infection status, the study brought together high-throughput TCR immunosequencing, statistical association of individual TCRs with disease status, and machine learning. The aim of the study was to test whether cataloging public T cell receptors could identify signatures of past pathogen exposure. Among around 400 genotyped donors of the cohort, an average of approximately 240,000 unique TCR beta nucleotide sequences was sequenced per donor, of which roughly 17% were non-productive. The number of typed donors differed by locus: about 620-630 for A, B, C, DRB1 and DQB1; some 540 for DQA1; over 600 for DPA1; and about 450 for DPB1. A later analysis re-analyzed previously published TCR beta repertoires from 650 to 800 donors and added high-resolution HLA genotyping to study TCR occurrence patterns. Of the approximately 400 genotyped donors, 75% to 85% were placed in the genetic ancestry cluster associated with self-reported Caucasian donors. A handful of DR-DQ haplotypes were treated as single units for association and clustering because of strong linkage in the cohort. HLA typing covered class I and class II loci at four-digit resolution.

Preparation of the library involved the immunoSEQ multiplex PCR assay. A mixture of 60 forward primers for TCR Vbeta segments and 13 reverse primers for TCR Jbeta segments was used in the multiplex PCR. The CDR3 region of rearranged TCR beta genes was amplified from genomic DNA by a multiplex PCR assay. The amplified TCR beta libraries were sequenced on the Illumina HiSeq System as 87-base-pair reads. The published analysis was carried out like this. In a later analysis, about 80 million unique TCR beta chains were counted across the roughly 610 repertoires, and about 9.9 million of these chains were shared by at least two donors. To remove PCR and sequencing errors, raw reads were error-corrected and collapsed into unique sequences using a nearest-neighbor algorithm that merged closely related sequences. To assign V, D and J gene segments, CDR3 sequences were aligned to IMGT reference sequences. For a sequence to be retained, at least a six-nucleotide match to both a V gene segment and a J gene segment was required. A rearrangement was called productive if the CDR3 had no stop codons and remained in frame with V and J, and every other rearrangement was called non-productive. Following IMGT convention, CDR3 was defined as the stretch from the second conserved V-encoded cysteine up to the conserved J-encoded phenylalanine. The earlier analysis of 550 to 650 of the donors excluded any sequence lacking an unambiguous match to a single V gene segment. An earlier analysis of 450 to 650 of the donors called V segments functional above 56.7% productive rearrangements and segregating when the between-donor standard deviation exceeded 5%. A statistical classification framework was built for diagnosing cytomegalovirus status from the catalog of TCR beta chain sequences. In a later analysis, TCR nucleotide sequences were compared against IMGT/GENE-DB human TR gene sequences so that V and J genes could be assigned. In a later analysis, CDR3 sequences and most-parsimonious VDJ recombination scenarios were assigned using the TCRdist pipeline. A later analysis defined each TCR beta chain by its CDR3 amino acid sequence plus V-gene family, and excluded reads lacking a unique V-gene family. To address suspected cross-contamination and a sequencing artifact, a later analysis removed 450 to 700 highly shared, low-generation-probability nucleotide sequences. For each public chain, a later analysis derived a clonal expansion index from normalized ranks of inferred template counts within each repertoire. A later analysis computed generation probabilities with a VDJ recombination model fitted to out-of-frame rearrangements, and checked the results against IGoR. In a later analysis, hypergeometric tests were used to score TCR-TCR, TCR-HLA and TCR-CMV co-occurrence, with a repertoire-size bias correction applied to TCR pairs. In a later analysis, false discovery rates were estimated by permuting HLA or CMV assignments 20 times. A later analysis grouped co-occurring TCRs with DBSCAN, adding TCRdist sequence similarity when clustering within HLA-allele-positive subsets. For co-occurrence clustering, repertoires with fewer than 30,000 or more than 120,000 public chains were excluded, along with a handful of repertoires with anomalous nucleotide sharing. Drawn from immuneACCESS, this table holds only the in-frame rearrangements with V and J called that TCRdb kept. Clones are partly lost; checked studies trace under half to an unresolved V gene and leave the rest unexplained. D and trimming come from the DNA, and the V and J calls and clone size come from that table. Present in this sample are more than 110,000 clones, about 71% of which were seen just once. Of the sample, 2% to 2.5% falls within the top ten clones.

Overall study outcomes, separate from this receptor: In a later analysis, most CMV-associated TCR beta chains were found to appear HLA-restricted, with HLA associations seemingly driven largely by CMV exposure. Only TCR beta chains were sequenced in this cohort, and the absence of alpha or paired-chain data limited detectable features. For the cohort, immune exposure information was limited to CMV serostatus. The authors suggested that the approach could potentially be extended to other disease states and immunological phenotypes. A later genetic analysis reported fewer N-insertions in productive TCRs among donors in an Asian-associated ancestry cluster than the roughly 700-donor mean. A later analysis reported that several top co-occurrence clusters appeared linked to parvovirus B19, influenza, CMV and Epstein-Barr virus. Linkage disequilibrium might explain the correlated functional status among segregating V segments, but an unknown experimental factor could not be excluded. Because the 87-base-pair reads could not distinguish some IMGT-functional V segments, including TRBV6-2 and TRBV6-3, those segments were excluded. A total of 164 TCR beta chains were listed by the study as associated with cytomegalovirus. V-gene and J-gene trimming of TCR beta chains was associated with a missense DCLRE1C variant in a later genetic analysis, and the association was replicated in an independent cohort. Specific HLA alleles were associated with 15,000 to 20,000 TCR beta sequences at a false discovery rate of 0.05 in a later analysis. Because counts were too low, 15 to 20 rarely observed V segments, including chromosome 9 orphons, were excluded from the earlier analysis of around 640 of the donors. The sequencing pipeline was judged likely to have produced a cluster of highly shared sequence variants as a technical artifact. A few of the identified cytomegalovirus-associated TCR beta chains were confirmed in vitro to be specific for cytomegalovirus antigens. Because HLA typing was missing for some donors at each locus, association tests included only the typed subset. A later analysis found that TCR association rates varied across HLA loci, with DRB1 alleles showing the most associated TCRs and HLA-C alleles the fewest. A further reported finding was that TCR beta sequences accurately predicted the HLA-A and HLA-B alleles for most subjects in the first cohort. When HLA alleles, especially DR and DQ, strongly co-occurred, attributing TCR associations to individual alleles was difficult. Presence/absence analyses assumed roughly uniform sequencing depth across donors, an assumption that may not hold. Most TCR sequences were observed very rarely across donors, whereas some public TCRs were present in many individuals. In an earlier analysis of around 500 of the donors, most TCR beta V segments appeared in productive rearrangements about 90% or about 30% of the time, broadly matching IMGT annotations. Compared with equally common non-associated chains, HLA-associated TCR beta chains in a later analysis were more clonally expanded and had lower generation probabilities. The classifier was reported to diagnose cytomegalovirus status with high specificity and sensitivity in both the original and validation cohorts.

In the case of this clone: Its antigen is not yet known. Per-nucleotide qualities are absent, and no much larger clonotype sits a single base away.

The cohort consisted of 650 to 700 healthy bone marrow donors. At the time of sampling, every cohort member was nominally healthy, though immune exposures that went unrecorded were likely present. The donor tested CMV seropositive and was one of the 289 seropositive cohort members. Every donor gave a peripheral blood sample, and the peripheral blood mononuclear cells from that sample were used for TCR beta sequencing. The Qiagen DNeasy Blood Extraction Kit was used to extract genomic DNA from the blood cell samples. From cysteine to phenylalanine, the CDR3 is 16 amino acids long. Of the read, only the CDR3 DNA is kept; its 48 bases are in frame from base 1. CDR1 and CDR2 (SEHNR, FQNEAQ) derive from the germline V gene (reference sequence). The junction shows trimming of 1 base on V and 5 bases on J, and the gene matches do not reach 6 bases of it.

The sequence joins TRBV7-9 to TRBJ2-5; the junction holds 11 bases that match TRBD1. Sequencing input: PBMCs. This clonotype originated in a woman aged 55-69 years in good health and CMV-seropositive. The DNA is TGTGCCAGCAGCTTAGTCGCCGGGACAGGGGGGGAGACCCAGTACTTC. This sequence encodes CASSLVAGTGGETQYF.